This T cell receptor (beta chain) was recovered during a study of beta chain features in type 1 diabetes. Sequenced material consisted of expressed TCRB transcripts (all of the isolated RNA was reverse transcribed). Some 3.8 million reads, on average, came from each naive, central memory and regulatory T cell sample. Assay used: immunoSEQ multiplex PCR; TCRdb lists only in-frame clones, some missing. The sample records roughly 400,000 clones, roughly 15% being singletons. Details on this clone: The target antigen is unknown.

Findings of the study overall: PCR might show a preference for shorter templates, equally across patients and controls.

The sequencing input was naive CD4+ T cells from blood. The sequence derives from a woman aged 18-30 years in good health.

The CDR3 bases are TGTGCCAGTAGTATCCCCCGGGAGACCCAGTACTTC. Translation gives CASSIPRETQYF. The chain links TRBV19 to TRBJ2-5; no clear D. V lost 3 bases and J 5 bases, leaving 7 bases between the germline ends. The CDR3 is 12 amino acids. Germline assignment: CDR1 LNHDA and CDR2 SQIVND (reference sequence).